This TCR beta chain was found in a study of blood T cell repertoires in COVID-19. Looking at the study overall: Sites in the United States, Italy and Spain provided acute and convalescent COVID-19 samples.

V lost 4 bases, J lost 5 bases, and 14 bases stayed unmatched. This CDR3 spans 17 amino acids. Germline CDR1 and CDR2: SGHRS and YFSETQ. In the original analysis: Amplifying reference gene primers gave estimates of nucleated cell counts. Method: immunoSEQ multiplex PCR; TCRdb's copy keeps in-frame clones and lacks some. V, J and clone size were drawn from that table, and D and trimming were deduced from the DNA. The sample carries about 160,000 clones, 60% to 85% recorded once. Patients from Seattle were sampled longitudinally, starting during active infection. The clonotype originates from a woman in her fifties or sixties with COVID-19, enrolled during active disease. What was sequenced was peripheral blood. The chain uses TRBV5-1 and TRBJ2-5; TRBD2 matches 10 bases. CDR3 sequence reads: CASSPGMSGRASETQYF. The CDR3 DNA reads TGCGCCAGCAGCCCCGGGATGAGCGGGAGGGCCTCTGAGACCCAGTACTTC.